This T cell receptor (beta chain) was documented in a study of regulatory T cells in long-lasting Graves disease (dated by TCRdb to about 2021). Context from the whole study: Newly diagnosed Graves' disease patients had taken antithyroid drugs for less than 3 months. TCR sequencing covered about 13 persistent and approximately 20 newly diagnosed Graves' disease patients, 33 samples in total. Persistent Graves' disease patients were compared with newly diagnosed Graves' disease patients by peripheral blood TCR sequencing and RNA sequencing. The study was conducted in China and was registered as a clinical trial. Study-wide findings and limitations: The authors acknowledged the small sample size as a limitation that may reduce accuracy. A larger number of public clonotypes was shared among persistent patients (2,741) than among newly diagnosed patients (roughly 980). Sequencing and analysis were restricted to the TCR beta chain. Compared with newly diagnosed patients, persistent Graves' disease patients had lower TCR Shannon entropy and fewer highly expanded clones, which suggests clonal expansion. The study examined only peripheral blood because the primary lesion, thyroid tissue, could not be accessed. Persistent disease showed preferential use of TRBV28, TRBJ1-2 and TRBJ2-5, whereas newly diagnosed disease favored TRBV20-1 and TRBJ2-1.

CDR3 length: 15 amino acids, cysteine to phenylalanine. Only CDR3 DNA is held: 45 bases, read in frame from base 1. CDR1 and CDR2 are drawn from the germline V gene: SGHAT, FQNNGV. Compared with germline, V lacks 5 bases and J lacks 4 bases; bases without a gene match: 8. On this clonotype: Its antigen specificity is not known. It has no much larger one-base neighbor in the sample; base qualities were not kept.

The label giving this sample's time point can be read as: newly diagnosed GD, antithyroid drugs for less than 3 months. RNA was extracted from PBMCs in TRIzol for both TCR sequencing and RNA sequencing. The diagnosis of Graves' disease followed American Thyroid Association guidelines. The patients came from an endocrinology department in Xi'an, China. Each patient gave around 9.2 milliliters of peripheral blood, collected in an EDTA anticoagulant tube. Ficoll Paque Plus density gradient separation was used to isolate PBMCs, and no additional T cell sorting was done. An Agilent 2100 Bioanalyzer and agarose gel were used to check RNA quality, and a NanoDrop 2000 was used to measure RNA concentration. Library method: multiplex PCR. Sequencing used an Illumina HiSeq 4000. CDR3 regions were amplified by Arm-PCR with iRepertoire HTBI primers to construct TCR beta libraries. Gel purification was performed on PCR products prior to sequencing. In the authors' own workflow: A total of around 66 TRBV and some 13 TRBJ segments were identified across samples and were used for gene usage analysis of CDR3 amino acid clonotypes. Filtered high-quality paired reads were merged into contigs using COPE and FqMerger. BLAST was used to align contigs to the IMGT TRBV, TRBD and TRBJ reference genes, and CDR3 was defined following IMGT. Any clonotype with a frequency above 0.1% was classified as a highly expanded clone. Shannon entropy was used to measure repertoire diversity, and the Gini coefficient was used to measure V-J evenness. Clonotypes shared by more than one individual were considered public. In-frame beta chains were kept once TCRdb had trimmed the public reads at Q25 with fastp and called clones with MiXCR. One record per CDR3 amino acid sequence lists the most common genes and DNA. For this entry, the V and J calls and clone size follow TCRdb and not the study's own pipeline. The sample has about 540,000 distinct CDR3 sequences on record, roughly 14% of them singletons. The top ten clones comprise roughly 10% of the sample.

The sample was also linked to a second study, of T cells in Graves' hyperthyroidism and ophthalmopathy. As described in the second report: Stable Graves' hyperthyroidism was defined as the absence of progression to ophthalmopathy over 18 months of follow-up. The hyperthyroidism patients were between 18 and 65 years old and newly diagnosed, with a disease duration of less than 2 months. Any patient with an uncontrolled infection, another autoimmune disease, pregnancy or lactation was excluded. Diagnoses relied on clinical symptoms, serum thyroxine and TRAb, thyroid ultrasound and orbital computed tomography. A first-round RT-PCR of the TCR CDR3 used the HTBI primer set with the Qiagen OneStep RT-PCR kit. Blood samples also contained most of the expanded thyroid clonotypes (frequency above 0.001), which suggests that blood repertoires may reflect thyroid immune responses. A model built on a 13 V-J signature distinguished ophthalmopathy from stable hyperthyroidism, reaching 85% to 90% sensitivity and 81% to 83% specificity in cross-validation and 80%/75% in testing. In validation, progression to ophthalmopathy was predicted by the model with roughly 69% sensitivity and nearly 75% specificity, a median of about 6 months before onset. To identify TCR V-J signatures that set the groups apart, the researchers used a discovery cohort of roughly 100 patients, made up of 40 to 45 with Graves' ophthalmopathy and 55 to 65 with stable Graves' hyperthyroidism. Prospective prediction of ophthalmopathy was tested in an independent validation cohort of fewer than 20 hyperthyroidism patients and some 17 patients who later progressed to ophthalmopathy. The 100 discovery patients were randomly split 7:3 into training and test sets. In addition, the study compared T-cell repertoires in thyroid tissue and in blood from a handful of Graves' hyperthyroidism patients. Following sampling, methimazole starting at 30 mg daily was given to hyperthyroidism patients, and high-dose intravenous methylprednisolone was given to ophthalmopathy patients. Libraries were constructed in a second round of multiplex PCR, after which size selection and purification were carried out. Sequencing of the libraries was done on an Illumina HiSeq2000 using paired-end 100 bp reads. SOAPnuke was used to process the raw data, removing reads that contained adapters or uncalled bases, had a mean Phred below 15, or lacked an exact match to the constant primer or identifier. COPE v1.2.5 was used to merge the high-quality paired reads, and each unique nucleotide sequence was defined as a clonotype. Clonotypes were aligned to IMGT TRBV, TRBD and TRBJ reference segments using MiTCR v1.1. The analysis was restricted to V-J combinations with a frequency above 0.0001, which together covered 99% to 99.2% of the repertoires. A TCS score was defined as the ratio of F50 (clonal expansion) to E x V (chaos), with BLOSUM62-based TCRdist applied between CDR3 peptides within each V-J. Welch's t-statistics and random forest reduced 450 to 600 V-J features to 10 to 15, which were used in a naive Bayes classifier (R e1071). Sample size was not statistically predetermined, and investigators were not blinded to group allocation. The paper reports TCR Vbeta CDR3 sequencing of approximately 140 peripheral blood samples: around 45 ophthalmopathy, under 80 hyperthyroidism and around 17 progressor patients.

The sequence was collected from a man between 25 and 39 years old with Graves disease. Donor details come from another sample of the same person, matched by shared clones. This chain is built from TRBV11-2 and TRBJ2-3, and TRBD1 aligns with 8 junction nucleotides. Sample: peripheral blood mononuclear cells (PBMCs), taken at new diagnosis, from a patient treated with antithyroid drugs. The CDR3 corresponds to CASSETGGWADTQYF. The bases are TGTGCCAGCAGCGAAACAGGGGGTTGGGCAGATACGCAGTATTTT.